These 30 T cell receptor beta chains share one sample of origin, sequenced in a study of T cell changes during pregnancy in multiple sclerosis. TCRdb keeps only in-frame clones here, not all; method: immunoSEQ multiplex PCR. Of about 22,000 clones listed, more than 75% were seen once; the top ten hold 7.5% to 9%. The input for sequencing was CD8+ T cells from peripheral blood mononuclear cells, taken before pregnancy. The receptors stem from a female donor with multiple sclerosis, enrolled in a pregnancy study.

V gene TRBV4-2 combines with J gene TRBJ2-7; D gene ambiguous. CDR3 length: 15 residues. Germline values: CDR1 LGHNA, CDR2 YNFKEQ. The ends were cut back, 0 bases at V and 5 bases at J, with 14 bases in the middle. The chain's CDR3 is CASSQEPRSGDEQYF. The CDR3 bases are TGTGCCAGCAGCCAAGAACCGAGGTCCGGCGACGAGCAGTACTTC.

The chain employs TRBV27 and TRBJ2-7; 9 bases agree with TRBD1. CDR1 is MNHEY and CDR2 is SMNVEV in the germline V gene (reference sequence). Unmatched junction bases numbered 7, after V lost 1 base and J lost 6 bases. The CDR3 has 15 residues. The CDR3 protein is CASSLWGTGRPEQYF. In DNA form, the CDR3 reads TGTGCCAGCAGTTTATGGGGGACAGGGAGGCCCGAGCAGTACTTC.

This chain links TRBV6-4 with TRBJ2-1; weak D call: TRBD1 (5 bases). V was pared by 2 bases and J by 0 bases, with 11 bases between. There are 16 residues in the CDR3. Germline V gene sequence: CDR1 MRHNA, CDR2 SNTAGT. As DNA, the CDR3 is TGTGCCAGCAGTGACACCGACAGAAGCTCCTACAATGAGCAGTTCTTC. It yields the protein CASSDTDRSSYNEQFF.

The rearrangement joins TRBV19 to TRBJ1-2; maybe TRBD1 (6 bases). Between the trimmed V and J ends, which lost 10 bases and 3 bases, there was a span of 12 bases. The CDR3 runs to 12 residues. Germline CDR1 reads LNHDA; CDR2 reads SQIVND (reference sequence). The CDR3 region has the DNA TGTGCCACTTCGGACAGAGACTATGGCTACACCTTC. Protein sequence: CATSDRDYGYTF. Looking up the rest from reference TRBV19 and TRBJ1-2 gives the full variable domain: DGGITQSPKYLFRKEGQNVTLSCEQNLNHDAMYWYRQDPGQGLRLIYYSQIVNDFQKGDIAEGYSVSREKKESFPLTVTSAQKNPTAFYLCATSDRDYGYTFGSGTRLTVV.

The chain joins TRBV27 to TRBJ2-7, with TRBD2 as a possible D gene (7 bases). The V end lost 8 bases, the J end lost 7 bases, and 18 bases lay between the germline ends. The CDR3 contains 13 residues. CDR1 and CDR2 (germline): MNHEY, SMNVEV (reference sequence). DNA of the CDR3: TGTGCCAGCCGTCCCGGGGGGCTGAGGGAGCAGTACTTC. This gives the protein CASRPGGLREQYF.

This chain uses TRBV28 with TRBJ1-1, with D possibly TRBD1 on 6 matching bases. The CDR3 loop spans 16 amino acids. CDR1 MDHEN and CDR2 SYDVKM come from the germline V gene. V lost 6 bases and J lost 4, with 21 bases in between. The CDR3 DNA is TGTGCCAGCAGCCTAAGGAGTTGGGGGCCGGGCACTGAAGCTTTCTTT. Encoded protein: CASSLRSWGPGTEAFF. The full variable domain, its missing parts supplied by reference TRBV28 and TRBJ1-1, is DVKVTQSSRYLVKRTGEKVFLECVQDMDHENMFWYRQDPGLGLRLIYFSYDVKMKEKGDIPEGYSVSREKKERFSLILESASTNQTSMYLCASSLRSWGPGTEAFFGQGTRLTVV.

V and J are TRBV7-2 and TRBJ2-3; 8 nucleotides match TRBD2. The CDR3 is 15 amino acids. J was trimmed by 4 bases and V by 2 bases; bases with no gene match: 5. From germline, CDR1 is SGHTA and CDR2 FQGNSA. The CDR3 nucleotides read TGTGCCAGCAGCTTAATATCGGGAGGGCCAGATACGCAGTATTTT. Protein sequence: CASSLISGGPDTQYF.

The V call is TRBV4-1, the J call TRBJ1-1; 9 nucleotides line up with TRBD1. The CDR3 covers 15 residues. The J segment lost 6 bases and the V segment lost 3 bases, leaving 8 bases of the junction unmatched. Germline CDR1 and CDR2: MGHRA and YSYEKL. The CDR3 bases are TGCGCCAGCAGCCAGGGACAGGGCGTTCAGGCTGAAGCTTTCTTT. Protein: CASSQGQGVQAEAFF.

Written as DNA, the CDR3 is TGTGCCAGCAGTCCCTCTAGCGGTTCCTACAATGAGCAGTTCTTC. Its translation is CASSPSSGSYNEQFF. V and J are TRBV6-5 and TRBJ2-1, with 7 positions matching TRBD2. The germline CDR1 and CDR2 sequences are MNHEY and SVGAGI. V dropped 5 bases and J dropped 1; count of bases not matched to a gene: 5. This CDR3 is 15 amino acids long.

CDR3 in DNA: TGTGCCAGCAGCTTTTCGGGGGTCTCCTACGAGCAGTACTTC. This encodes CASSFSGVSYEQYF. The rearrangement uses TRBV13 and TRBJ2-7; a possible D gene is TRBD2 (6 bases). This CDR3 spans 14 amino acids. Between the trimmed V and J ends, which lost 3 bases and 0 bases, there was a span of 9 bases. Germline V CDR1 and CDR2: PRHDT, FYEKMQ (reference sequence). Variable domain in full (rest from reference TRBV13 and TRBJ2-7): AAGVIQSPRHLIKEKRETATLKCYPIPRHDTVYWYQQGPGQDPQFLISFYEKMQSDKGSIPDRFSAQQFSDYHSELNMSSLELGDSALYFCASSFSGVSYEQYFGPGTRLTVT.

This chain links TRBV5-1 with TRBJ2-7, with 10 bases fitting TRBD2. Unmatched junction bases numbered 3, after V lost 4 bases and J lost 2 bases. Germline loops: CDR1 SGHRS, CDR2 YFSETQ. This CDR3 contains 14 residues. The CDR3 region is CASSPGTSAYEQYF. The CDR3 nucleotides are TGCGCCAGCAGCCCCGGGACTAGCGCCTACGAGCAGTACTTC.

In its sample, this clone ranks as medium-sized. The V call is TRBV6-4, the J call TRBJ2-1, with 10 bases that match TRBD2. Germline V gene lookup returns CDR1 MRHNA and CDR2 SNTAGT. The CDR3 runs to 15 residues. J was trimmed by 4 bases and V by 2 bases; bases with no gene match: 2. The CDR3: CASSDGTSEYNEQFF. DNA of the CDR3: TGTGCCAGCAGTGACGGGACTAGCGAGTACAATGAGCAGTTCTTC.

The CDR3 loop reads CASSRGDREVTF. CDR3 bases: TGCGCCAGCAGCCGGGGGGACAGGGAGGTCACCTTC. The J gene is TRBJ1-2, the V gene TRBV4-1, with 9 bases aligning to TRBD1. Germline loops: CDR1 MGHRA, CDR2 YSYEKL. The CDR3 is made up of 12 amino acids. Trimming cost V 4 bases and J 13 bases; bases outside gene matches: 7.

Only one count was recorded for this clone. In DNA, the CDR3 is TGTGCCACCAGCAGATTAAGGACAGGGAACACCAACGTCCTGACTTTC. It codes for CATSRLRTGNTNVLTF. This chain joins TRBV15 and TRBJ2-6, with 8 bases lining up with TRBD1. Germline-derived CDR1 and CDR2 are LNHNV and YYDKDF (reference sequence). This CDR3 comprises 16 residues. Trimming removed 2 bases from V and 8 bases from J; junction bases left unmatched: 8.

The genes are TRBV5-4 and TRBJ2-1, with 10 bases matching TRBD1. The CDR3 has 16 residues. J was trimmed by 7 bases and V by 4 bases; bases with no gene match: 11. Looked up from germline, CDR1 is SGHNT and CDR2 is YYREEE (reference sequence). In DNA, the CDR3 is TGTGCCAGCAGCGCGGGGAGACAGGGGGCGATGAATGAGCAGTTCTTC. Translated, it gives CASSAGRQGAMNEQFF. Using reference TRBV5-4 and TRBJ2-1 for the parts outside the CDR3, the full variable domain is ETGVTQSPTHLIKTRGQQVTLRCSSQSGHNTVSWYQQALGQGPQFIFQYYREEENGRGNFPPRFSGLQFPNYSSELNVNALELDDSALYLCASSAGRQGAMNEQFFGPGTRLTVL.

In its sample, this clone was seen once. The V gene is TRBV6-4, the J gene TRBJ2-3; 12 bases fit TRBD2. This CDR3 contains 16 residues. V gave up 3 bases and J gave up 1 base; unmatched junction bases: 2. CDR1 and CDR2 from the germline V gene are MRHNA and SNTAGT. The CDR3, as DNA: TGTGCCAGCAGTGAAGCTAGCGGGAGGGGCACAGATACGCAGTATTTT. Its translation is CASSEASGRGTDTQYF.

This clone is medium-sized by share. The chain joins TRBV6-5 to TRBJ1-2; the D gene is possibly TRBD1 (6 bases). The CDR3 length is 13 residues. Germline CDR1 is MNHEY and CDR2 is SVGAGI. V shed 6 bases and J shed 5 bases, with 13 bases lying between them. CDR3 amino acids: CASRLGQQYGYTF. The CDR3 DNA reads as TGTGCCAGCAGACTAGGACAGCAGTATGGCTACACCTTC.

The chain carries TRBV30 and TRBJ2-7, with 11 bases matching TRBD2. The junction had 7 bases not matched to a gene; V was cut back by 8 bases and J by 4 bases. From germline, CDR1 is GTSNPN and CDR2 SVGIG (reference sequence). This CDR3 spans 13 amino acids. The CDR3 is CARSGTSGYEQYF. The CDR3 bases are TGTGCCCGTTCTGGGACTAGCGGTTACGAGCAGTACTTC.

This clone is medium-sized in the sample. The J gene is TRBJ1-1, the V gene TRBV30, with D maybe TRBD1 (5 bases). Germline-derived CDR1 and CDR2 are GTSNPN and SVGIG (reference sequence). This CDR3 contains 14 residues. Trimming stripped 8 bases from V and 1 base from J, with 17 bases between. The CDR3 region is CAHKFYGGNTEAFF. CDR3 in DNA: TGTGCCCACAAATTCTACGGGGGGAACACTGAAGCTTTCTTT.

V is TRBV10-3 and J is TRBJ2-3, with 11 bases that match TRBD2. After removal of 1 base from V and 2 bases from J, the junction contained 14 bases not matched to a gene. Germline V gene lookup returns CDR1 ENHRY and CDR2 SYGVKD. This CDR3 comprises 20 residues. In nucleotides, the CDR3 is TGTGCCATCAGTGAGTTCCCTAGCGGGGGGCCATCCACTATCACAGATACGCAGTATTTT. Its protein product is CAISEFPSGGPSTITDTQYF.

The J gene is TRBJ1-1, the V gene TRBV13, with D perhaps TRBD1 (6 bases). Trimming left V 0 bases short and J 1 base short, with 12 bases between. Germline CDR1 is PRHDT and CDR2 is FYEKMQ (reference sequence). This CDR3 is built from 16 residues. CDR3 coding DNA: TGTGCCAGCAGCTTAGGCCTGGGGGCGGGGAACACTGAAGCTTTCTTT. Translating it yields CASSLGLGAGNTEAFF.

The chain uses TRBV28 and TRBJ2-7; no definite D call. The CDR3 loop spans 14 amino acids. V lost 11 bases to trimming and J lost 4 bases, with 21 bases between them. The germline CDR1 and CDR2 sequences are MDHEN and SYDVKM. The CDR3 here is CASSFDWIDYEQYF. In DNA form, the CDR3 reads TGTGCCTCCAGTTTTGACTGGATTGATTACGAGCAGTACTTC.

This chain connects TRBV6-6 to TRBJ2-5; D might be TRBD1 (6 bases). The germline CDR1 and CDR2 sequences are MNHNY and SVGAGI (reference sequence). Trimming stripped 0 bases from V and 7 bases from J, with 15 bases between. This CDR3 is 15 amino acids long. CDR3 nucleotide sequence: TGTGCCAGCAGTTACTCGGGGGCAGGGGAAGGGACCCAGTACTTC. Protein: CASSYSGAGEGTQYF.

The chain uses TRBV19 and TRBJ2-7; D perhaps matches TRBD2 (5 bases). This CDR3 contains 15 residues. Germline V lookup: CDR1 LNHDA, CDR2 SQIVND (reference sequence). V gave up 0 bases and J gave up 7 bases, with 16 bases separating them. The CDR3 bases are TGTGCCAGTAGTATAGAGGGCGGGCCCCAGCGAGAGCAGTACTTC. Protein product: CASSIEGGPQREQYF.

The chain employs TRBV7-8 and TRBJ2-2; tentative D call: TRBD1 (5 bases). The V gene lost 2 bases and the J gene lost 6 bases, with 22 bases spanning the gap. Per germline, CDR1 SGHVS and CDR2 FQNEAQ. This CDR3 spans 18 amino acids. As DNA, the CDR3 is TGTGCCAGCAGCTTACGATGGCAGGGAAAAAACTTGGCCGGGGAGCTGTTTTTT. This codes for CASSLRWQGKNLAGELFF.

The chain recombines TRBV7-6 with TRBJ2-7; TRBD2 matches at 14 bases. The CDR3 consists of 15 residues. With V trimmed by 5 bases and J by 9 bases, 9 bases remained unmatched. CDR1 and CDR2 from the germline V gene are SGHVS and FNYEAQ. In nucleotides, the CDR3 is TGTGCCAGCAGCCAGGGACTAGCGGGAGAAGGCAGGCAGTACTTC. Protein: CASSQGLAGEGRQYF. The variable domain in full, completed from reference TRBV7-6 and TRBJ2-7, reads GAGVSQSPRYKVTKRGQDVALRCDPISGHVSLYWYRQALGQGPEFLTYFNYEAQQDKSGLPNDRFSAERPEGSISTLTIQRTEQRDSAMYRCASSQGLAGEGRQYFGPGTRLTVT.

Here the CDR3 DNA reads TGCGCCAGCAGCGGCAGCGGAGAGGGCACAGATACGCAGTATTTT. Its protein product is CASSGSGEGTDTQYF. The rearrangement joins TRBV5-1 to TRBJ2-3; D is possibly TRBD2 (5 bases). Germline CDR1 reads SGHRS; CDR2 reads YFSETQ. Trimming cost V 4 bases and J 1 base, with 13 bases left between them. The CDR3 spans 15 residues.

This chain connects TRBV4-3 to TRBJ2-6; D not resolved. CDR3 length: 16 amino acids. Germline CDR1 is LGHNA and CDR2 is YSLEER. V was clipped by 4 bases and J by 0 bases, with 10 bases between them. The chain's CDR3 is CASSPSWSSGANVLTF. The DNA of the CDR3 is TGCGCCAGCAGCCCCTCTTGGAGCTCTGGGGCCAACGTCCTGACTTTC.

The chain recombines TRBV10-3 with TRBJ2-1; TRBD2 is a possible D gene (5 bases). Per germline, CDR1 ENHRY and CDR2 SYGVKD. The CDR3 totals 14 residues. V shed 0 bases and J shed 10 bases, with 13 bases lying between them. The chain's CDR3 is CAISESGPGNEQFF. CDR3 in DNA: TGTGCCATCAGTGAGTCCGGTCCGGGGAACGAGCAGTTCTTC.

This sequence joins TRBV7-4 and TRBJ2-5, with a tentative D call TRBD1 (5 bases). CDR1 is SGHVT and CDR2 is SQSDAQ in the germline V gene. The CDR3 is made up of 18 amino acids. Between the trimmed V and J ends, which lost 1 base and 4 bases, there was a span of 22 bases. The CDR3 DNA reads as TGTGCCAGCAGCTTAGTAATCCCCCCGGCAGGGCAGGTAGAGACCCAGTACTTC. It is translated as CASSLVIPPAGQVETQYF.